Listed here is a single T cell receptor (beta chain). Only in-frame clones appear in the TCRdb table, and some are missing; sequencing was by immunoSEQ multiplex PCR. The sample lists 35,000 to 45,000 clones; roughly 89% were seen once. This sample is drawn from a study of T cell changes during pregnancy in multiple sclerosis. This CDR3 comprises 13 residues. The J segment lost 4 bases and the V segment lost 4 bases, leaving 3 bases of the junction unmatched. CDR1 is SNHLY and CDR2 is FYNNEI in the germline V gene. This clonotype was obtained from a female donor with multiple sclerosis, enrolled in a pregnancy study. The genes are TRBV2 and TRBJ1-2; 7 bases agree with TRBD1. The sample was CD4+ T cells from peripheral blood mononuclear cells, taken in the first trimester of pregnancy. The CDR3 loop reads CASSVGQAYGYTF. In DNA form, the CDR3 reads TGTGCCAGCAGTGTAGGACAGGCCTATGGCTACACCTTC. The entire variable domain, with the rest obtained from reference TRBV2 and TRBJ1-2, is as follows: EPEVTQTPSHQVTQMGQEVILRCVPISNHLYFYWYRQILGQKVEFLVSFYNNEISEKSEIFDDQFSVERPDGSNFTLKIRSTKLEDSAMYFCASSVGQAYGYTFGSGTRLTVV.